This TCR beta chain was sequenced during a study of control samples from healthy donors and cancer patients (dated by TCRdb to about 2020). Points on this clone: Its cognate antigen has yet to be identified. Base quality data are lacking; no much larger clone is found one base away.

The method behind the library was the immunoSEQ multiplex PCR assay. The source is immuneACCESS, and TCRdb retained only in-frame sequences with V and J called. Part of the clones is not carried over; for the studies checked, unresolved V genes explain less than half of this, and the remainder is unexplained. The sample profile shows 140,000 to 150,000 clones; about 89% of them were found once. Of the sample, around 4.7% is held by the ten largest clones. Via the germline V gene (reference sequence), CDR1 is LGHDT and CDR2 YNNKEL. Relative to germline, V is missing 1 base and J is missing 4 bases, with 6 bases of the junction outside any gene match. Measured from the cysteine to the phenylalanine, the CDR3 is 17 residues long. The DNA shown is the 51-base CDR3, in frame from base 1.

This TCR came from a man between 25 and 39 years old in good health. The material sequenced was blood. The chain employs TRBV3-1 (or the pseudogene TRBV3-2) and TRBJ2-3; TRBD2 aligns with 12 central bases. At the DNA level, the sequence is TGTGCCAGCAGCCAAGTGACTAGCGGGAGTTCTCCAGATACGCAGTATTTT. The translation is CASSQVTSGSSPDTQYF.